This TCR beta chain was identified during a study of T-cell reconstitution after alpha-beta-depleted transplantation in children. This clonotype was counted ten times or more. V lost 0 bases, J lost 4 bases, and 14 bases lay in between. The CDR3 spans 16 residues. In germline, CDR1 is SGHRS, CDR2 YFSETQ. Library preparation (for TCRbeta) was performed with unique molecular identifiers. MiXCR, run by TCRdb on the PCR reads, gives a single entry per CDR3 protein. The sample gives approximately 590,000 distinct CDR3 sequences, over 9.5% of which show up once; roughly 3.9% is in the top ten. The clonotype comes from a human donor who donated a stem cell graft to a child with acute myeloid leukemia. This material consisted of PBMCs from the stem cell graft donor, taken from the stem cell graft. The chain employs TRBV5-1 and TRBJ2-1; the D gene is possibly TRBD1 (6 bases). The CDR3 here is CASSLARQDHYNEQFF. DNA for the CDR3: TGCGCCAGCAGCTTGGCCAGACAGGACCATTACAATGAGCAGTTCTTC.